The entry below gives a single TCR beta chain sequence along with its context. This clone's antigen is unknown. It has no much larger one-base neighbor in the sample; base qualities were not kept. The library came from the immunoSEQ multiplex PCR assay. TCRdb provides this immuneACCESS table in a form limited to in-frame rearrangements. Some clones are lacking; in checked studies, under half of them reflect an unresolved V gene, and why the rest are absent is not known. The sample data list 65,000 to 85,000 clones, and 85% to 95% of these were observed just once. Less than 0.4% of the sample is taken by the ten largest. The sample comes from a study of technical replicates of blood from several donors listed by TCRdb under 2017. The CDR3 contains 17 residues, cysteine and phenylalanine counted. Only the CDR3 part of the read is kept: 51 bases, read in frame from the first base. Relative to germline, V is missing 2 bases and J is missing 4 bases, with 11 bases of the junction outside any gene match. Via the germline V gene, CDR1 is MGHRA and CDR2 YSYEKL.

The clonotype comes from a human donor in good health. The receptor chain draws on TRBV4-1 and TRBJ1-2, and 9 junctional nucleotides match TRBD1. Sequenced: T cells isolated from PBMCs. The CDR3 region: CASSQQGQGFLPYGYTF. The sequenced DNA is TGCGCCAGCAGCCAACAGGGACAGGGTTTTCTACCCTATGGCTACACCTTC.